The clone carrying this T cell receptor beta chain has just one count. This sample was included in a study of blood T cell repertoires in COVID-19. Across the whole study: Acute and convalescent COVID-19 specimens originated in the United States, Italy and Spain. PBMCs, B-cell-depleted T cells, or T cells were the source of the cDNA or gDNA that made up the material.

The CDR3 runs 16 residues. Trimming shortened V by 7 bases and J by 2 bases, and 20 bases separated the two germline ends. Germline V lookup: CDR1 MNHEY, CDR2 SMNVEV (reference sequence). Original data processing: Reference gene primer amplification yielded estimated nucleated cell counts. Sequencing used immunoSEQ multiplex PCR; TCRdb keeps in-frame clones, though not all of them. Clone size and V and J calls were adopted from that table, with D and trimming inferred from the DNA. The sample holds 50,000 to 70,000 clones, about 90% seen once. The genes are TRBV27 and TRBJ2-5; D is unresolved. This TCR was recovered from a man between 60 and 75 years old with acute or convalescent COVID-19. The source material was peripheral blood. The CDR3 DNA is TGTGCCAGCACCCCGAGGTGGCGCGGCGAGCAAGAGACCCAGTACTTC. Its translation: CASTPRWRGEQETQYF.